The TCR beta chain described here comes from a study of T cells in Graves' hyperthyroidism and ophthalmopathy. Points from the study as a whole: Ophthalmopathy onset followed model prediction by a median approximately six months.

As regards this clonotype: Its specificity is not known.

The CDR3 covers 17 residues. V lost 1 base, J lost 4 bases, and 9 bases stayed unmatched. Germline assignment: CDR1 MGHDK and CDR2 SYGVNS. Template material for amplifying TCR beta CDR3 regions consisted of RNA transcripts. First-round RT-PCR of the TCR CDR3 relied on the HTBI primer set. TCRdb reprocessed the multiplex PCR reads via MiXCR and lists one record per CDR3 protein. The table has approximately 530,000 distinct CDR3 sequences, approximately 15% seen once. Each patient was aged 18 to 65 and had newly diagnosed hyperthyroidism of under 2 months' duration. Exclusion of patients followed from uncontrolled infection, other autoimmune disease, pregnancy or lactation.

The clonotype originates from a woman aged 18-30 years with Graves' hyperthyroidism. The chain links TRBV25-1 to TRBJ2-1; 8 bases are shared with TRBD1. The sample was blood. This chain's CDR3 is CASSESWQGAGYNEQFF. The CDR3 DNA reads TGTGCCAGCAGTGAATCCTGGCAGGGGGCTGGGTACAATGAGCAGTTCTTC.